This TCR beta chain was sequenced during a study of control samples from healthy donors and cancer patients. V was pared by 3 bases and J by 6 bases, with 24 bases between. The CDR3 totals 18 residues. Generated by immunoSEQ multiplex PCR, the TCRdb table keeps only in-frame clones and is missing some. The table has 350,000 to 450,000 clones, 90% seen once; the top ten hold around 6.5%. The clonotype originates from a man aged 40-49 years with head and neck cancer. V is TRBV23-1 and J is TRBJ1-5; D remains unclear. TRBV23-1 is annotated as an ORF whose role is uncertain. The specimen sequenced was PBMCs. The CDR3 here is CASSHPTADGTRPQPQHF. The CDR3 bases are TGCGCCAGCAGTCATCCAACCGCAGATGGAACGAGACCTCAGCCCCAGCATTTT.